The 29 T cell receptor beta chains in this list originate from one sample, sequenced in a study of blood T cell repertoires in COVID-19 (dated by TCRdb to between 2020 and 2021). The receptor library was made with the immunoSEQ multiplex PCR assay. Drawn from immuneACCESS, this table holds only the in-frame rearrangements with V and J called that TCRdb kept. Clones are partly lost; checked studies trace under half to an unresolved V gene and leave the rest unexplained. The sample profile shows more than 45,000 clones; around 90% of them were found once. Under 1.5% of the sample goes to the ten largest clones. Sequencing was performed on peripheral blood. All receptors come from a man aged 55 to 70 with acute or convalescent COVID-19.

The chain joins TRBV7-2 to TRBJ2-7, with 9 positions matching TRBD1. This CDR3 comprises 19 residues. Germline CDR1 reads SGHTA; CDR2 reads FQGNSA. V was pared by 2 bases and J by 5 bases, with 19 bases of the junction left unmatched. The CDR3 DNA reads TGTGCCAGCAGCTTAACCGATCTTCACAGGGGGCGAGGGTCGAACGAGCAGTACTTC. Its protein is CASSLTDLHRGRGSNEQYF.

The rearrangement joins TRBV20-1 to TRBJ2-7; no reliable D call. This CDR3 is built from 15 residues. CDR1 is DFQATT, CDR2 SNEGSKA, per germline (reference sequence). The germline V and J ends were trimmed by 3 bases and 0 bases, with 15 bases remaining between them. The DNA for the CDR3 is TGCAGTGCTAGTAGGCAGGCCACCCGCTCCTACGAGCAGTACTTC. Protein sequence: CSASRQATRSYEQYF.

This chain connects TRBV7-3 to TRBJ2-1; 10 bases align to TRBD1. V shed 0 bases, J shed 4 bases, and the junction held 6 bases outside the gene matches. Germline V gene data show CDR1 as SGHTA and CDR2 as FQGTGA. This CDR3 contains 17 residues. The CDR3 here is CASSLTPRDRGYNEQFF. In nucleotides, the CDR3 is TGTGCCAGCAGCTTAACTCCCCGGGACAGGGGTTACAATGAGCAGTTCTTC.

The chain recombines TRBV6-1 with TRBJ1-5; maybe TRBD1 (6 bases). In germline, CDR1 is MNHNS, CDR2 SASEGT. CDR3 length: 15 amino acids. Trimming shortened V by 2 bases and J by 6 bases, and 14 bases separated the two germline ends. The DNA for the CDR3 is TGTGCCAGCAGTGAAATACAGGGTGTGGGTCAGCCCCAGCATTTT. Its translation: CASSEIQGVGQPQHF.

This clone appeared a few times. For the CDR3, the DNA is TGTGCCAGAAGCTTTGTGCGGGAGTTCTACGAGCAGTACTTC. Its translation is CARSFVREFYEQYF. The chain employs TRBV5-3 and TRBJ2-7, with 7 bases that match TRBD2. TRBV5-3 is filed as an ORF, its function uncertain. With V trimmed by 2 bases and J by 3 bases, 5 bases remained unmatched. The CDR3 has 14 residues.

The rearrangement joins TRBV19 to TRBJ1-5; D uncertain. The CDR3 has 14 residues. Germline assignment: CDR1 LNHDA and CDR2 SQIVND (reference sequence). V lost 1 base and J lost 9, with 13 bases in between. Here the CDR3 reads CASSIGQRAGPQHF. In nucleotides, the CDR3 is TGTGCCAGTAGTATAGGACAACGCGCAGGGCCCCAGCATTTT.

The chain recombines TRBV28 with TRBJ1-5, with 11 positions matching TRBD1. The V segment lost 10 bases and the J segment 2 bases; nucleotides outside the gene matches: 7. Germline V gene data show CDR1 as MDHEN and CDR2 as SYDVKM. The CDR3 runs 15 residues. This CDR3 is CATGTGGDGNQPQHF. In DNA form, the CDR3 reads TGTGCCACCGGGACAGGGGGAGATGGCAATCAGCCCCAGCATTTT.

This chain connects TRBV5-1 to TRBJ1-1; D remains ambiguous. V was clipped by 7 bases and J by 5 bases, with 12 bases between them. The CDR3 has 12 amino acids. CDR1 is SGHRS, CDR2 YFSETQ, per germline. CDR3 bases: TGCGCCAGCCGGACGGGAGGGACTGAAGCTTTCTTT. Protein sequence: CASRTGGTEAFF.

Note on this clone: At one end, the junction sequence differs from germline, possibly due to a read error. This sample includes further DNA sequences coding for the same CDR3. The CDR3 nucleotides are TGTGCCAGTTGGGACAGTTATAATTCACCCCTCCATTTT. Amino acid sequence: CASWDSYNSPLHF. The chain has TRBV27 and TRBJ1-6; 7 nucleotides line up with TRBD1. The CDR3 has 13 amino acids. Per germline, CDR1 MNHEY and CDR2 SMNVEV (reference sequence).

CDR3 DNA sequence: TGCGCCAGCAGCTTGGTATTGGCCACCGGGGAGCTGTTTTTT. Amino acids: CASSLVLATGELFF. This chain joins TRBV5-1 and TRBJ2-2; D call uncertain. The CDR3 is made up of 14 amino acids. Trimming stripped 0 bases from V and 4 bases from J, with 7 bases between. The germline V gene encodes CDR1 SGHRS and CDR2 YFSETQ.

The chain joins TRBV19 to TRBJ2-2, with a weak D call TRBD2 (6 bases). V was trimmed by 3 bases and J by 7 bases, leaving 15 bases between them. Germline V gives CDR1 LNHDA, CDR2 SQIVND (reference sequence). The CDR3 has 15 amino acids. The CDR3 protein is CASSISRGAGGELFF. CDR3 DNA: TGTGCCAGTAGTATCTCGAGGGGAGCGGGCGGGGAGCTGTTTTTT. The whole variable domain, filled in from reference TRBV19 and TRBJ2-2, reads DGGITQSPKYLFRKEGQNVTLSCEQNLNHDAMYWYRQDPGQGLRLIYYSQIVNDFQKGDIAEGYSVSREKKESFPLTVTSAQKNPTAFYLCASSISRGAGGELFFGEGSRLTVL.

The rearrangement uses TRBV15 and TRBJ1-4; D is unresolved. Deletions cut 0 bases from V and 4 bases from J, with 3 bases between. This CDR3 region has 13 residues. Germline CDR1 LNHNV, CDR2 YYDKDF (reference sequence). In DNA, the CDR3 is TGTGCCACCAGCAGAGACGTTAATGAAAAACTGTTTTTT. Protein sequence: CATSRDVNEKLFF.

The CDR3 protein is CASSLGGASTYEQYF. As DNA, the CDR3 is TGCGCCAGCAGCCTAGGGGGAGCGTCGACCTACGAGCAGTACTTC. The chain carries TRBV5-1 and TRBJ2-7, with a tentative D call TRBD1 (6 bases). Germline CDR1 is SGHRS and CDR2 is YFSETQ. V gave up 4 bases and J gave up 2 bases, with 16 bases separating them. The CDR3 has 15 residues.

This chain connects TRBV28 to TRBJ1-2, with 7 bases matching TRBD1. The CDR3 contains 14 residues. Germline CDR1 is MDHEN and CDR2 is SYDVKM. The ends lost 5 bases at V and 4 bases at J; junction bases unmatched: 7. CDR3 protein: CASSHGTEAYGYTF. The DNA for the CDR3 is TGTGCCAGCAGTCACGGGACAGAAGCCTATGGCTACACCTTC.

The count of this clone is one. The CDR3 region has the DNA TGTGCCAGCAGCTTGTTTAGAAACCGATACTCTGGAAACACCATATATTTT. This encodes CASSLFRNRYSGNTIYF. This chain links TRBV5-6 with TRBJ1-3; no clear D. V lost 1 base to trimming and J lost 0 bases, with 14 bases between them. The CDR3 is 17 residues long. The germline V gene encodes CDR1 SGHDT and CDR2 YYEEEE.

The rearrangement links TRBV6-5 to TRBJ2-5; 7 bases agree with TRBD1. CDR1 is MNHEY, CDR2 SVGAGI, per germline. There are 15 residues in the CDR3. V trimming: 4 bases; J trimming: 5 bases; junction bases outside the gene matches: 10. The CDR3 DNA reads TGTGCCAGCAGTTCTATAGACAGGGTTGGCGAGACCCAGTACTTC. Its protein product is CASSSIDRVGETQYF.

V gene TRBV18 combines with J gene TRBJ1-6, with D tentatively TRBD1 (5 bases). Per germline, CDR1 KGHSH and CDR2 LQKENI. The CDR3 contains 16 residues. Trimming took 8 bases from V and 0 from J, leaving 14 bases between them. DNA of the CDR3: TGTGCCAGCCGGGAGACAGCTAGCTCCTATAATTCACCCCTCCACTTT. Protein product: CASRETASSYNSPLHF.

The CDR3 nucleotides read TGTGCCAGCAGCCAAAACGGGAGGGGAACCTATGGCTACACCTTC. Encoded protein: CASSQNGRGTYGYTF. The gene calls are TRBV3-1 (or the pseudogene TRBV3-2) and TRBJ1-2; TRBD1 might be the D (5 bases). The CDR3 is made up of 15 amino acids. Germline V gene lookup returns CDR1 LGHDT and CDR2 YNNKEL (reference sequence). V lost 2 bases to trimming and J lost 4 bases, with 14 bases between them.

The CDR3 coding sequence is TGTGCCAGCAGCTTTGTGACGGGAGGCCCCTACGAGCAGTACTTC. Protein product: CASSFVTGGPYEQYF. The chain joins TRBV5-6 to TRBJ2-7; 7 nucleotides align to TRBD2. The CDR3 has 15 amino acids. Losses at the gene ends were 2 bases for V and 2 bases for J; bases not matched to a gene: 7. CDR1 and CDR2 (germline): SGHDT, YYEEEE.

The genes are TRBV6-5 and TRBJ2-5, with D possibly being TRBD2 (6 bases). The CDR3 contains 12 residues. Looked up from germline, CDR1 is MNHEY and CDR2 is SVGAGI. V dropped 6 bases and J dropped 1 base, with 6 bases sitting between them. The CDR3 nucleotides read TGTGCCAGCAGGGAGGGCCAAGAGACCCAGTACTTC. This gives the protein CASREGQETQYF.

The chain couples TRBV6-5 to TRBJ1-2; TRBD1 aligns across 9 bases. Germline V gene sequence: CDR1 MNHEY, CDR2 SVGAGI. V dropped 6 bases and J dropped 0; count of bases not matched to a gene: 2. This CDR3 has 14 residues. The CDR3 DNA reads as TGTGCCAGCAGGAGGGACAGGGCTAACTATGGCTACACCTTC. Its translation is CASRRDRANYGYTF.

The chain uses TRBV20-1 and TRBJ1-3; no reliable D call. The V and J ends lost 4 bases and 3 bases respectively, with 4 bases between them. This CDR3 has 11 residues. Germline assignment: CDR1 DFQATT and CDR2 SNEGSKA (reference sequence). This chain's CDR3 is CSATGGNTIYF. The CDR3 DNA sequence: TGCAGTGCTACGGGTGGAAACACCATATATTTT.

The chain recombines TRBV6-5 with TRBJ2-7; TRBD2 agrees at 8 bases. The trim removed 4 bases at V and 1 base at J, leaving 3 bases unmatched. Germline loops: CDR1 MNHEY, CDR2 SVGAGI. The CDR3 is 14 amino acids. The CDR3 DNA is TGTGCCAGCAGTTCCGCGGGGGGTTCCTACGAGCAGTACTTC. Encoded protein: CASSSAGGSYEQYF.

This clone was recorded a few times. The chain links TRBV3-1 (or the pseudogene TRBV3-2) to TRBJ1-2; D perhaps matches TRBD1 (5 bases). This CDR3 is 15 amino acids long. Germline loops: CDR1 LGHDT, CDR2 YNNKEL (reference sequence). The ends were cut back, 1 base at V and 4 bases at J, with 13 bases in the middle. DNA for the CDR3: TGTGCCAGCAGCCAAGCTAAGGGGCGGTGCTATGGCTACACCTTC. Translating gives CASSQAKGRCYGYTF.

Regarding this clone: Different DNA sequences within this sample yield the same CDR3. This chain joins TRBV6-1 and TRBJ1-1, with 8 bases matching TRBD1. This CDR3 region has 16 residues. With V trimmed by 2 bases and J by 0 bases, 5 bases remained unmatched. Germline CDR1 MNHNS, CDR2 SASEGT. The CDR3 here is CASSERTGFMNTEAFF. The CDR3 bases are TGTGCCAGCAGTGAACGGACAGGGTTCATGAACACTGAAGCTTTCTTT.

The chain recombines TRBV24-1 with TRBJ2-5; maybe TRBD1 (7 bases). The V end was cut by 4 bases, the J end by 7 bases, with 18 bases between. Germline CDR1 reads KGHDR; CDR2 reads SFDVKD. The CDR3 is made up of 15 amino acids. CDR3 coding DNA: TGTGCCACCAGTGACACGACAGGGAGGTTTCGGACCCAGTACTTC. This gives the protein CATSDTTGRFRTQYF.

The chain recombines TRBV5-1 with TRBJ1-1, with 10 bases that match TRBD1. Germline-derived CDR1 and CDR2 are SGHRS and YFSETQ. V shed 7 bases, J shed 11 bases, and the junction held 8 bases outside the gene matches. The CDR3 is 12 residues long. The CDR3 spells CASRIGQGEAFF. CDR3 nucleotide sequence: TGCGCCAGCCGGATCGGACAGGGGGAGGCTTTCTTT.

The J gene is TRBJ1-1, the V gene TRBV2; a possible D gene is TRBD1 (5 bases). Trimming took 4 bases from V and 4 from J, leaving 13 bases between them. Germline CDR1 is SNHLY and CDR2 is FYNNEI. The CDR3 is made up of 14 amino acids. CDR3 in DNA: TGTGCCAGCAGTGGATCCAGGGTTGGCACTGAAGCTTTCTTT. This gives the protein CASSGSRVGTEAFF.

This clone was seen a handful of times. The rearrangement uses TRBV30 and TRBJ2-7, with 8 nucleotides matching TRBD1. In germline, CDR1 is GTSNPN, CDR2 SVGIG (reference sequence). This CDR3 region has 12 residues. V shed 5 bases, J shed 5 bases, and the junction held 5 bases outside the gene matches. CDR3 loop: CAWHRGADEQYF. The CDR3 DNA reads TGTGCCTGGCACAGGGGGGCGGACGAGCAGTACTTC.